This T cell receptor (beta chain) originates from a study of CD8 T cells in ankylosing spondylitis. Study results and limitations: In ankylosing spondylitis patients, matched synovial fluid reportedly showed significant enrichment of disease-linked clones. A TCR beta motif of roughly eight highly homologous variants appeared characteristic of ankylosing spondylitis blood. Some of these motif variants have turned up before, in reports on reactive arthritis synovial fluid and blood.

Trimming stripped 5 bases from V and 5 bases from J, with 12 bases between. The CDR3 extends over 13 amino acids. In germline, CDR1 is SGHNT, CDR2 YENEEA. This clonotype came up a few times. Its antigen is still unknown. Libraries for TCR beta were made by quantitative 5'-RACE with molecular barcodes. TCRdb reprocessed the 5' RACE reads with MiXCR, giving one entry per CDR3 protein. The sample lists 200,000 to 250,000 distinct CDR3 sequences; about 10% were seen once. This sequence originates from a male donor with ankylosing spondylitis or in good health (not recorded which). Sequencing was performed on blood, either unsorted or a sorted T cell fraction (not recorded which). This chain uses TRBV11-3 with TRBJ1-2; D is uncertain. CDR3 protein: CASSQRSGYGYTF. CDR3 DNA: TGTGCCAGCAGCCAGCGATCTGGTTATGGCTACACCTTC.